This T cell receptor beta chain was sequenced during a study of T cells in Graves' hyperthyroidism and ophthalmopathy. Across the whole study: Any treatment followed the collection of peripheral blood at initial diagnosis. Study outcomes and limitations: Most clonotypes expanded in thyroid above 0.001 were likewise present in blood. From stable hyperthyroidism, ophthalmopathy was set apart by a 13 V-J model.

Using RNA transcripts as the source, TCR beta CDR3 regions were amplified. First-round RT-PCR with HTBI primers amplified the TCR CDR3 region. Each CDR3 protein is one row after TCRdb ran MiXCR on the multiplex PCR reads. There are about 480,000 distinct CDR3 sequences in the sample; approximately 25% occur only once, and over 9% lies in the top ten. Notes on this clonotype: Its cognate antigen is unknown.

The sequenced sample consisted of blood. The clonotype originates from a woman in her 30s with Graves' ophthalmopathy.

CDR3 protein: CAWSPGTTNTGELFF. CDR3 in DNA: TGTGCCTGGAGCCCCGGGACGACGAACACCGGGGAGCTGTTTTTT. V is TRBV30 and J is TRBJ2-2; D assignment may be TRBD1 or TRBD2 (5 bases each). Germline V gene lookup returns CDR1 GTSNPN and CDR2 SVGIG (reference sequence). The CDR3 runs to 15 residues. The V and J ends lost 3 bases and 0 bases respectively, with 11 bases between them.